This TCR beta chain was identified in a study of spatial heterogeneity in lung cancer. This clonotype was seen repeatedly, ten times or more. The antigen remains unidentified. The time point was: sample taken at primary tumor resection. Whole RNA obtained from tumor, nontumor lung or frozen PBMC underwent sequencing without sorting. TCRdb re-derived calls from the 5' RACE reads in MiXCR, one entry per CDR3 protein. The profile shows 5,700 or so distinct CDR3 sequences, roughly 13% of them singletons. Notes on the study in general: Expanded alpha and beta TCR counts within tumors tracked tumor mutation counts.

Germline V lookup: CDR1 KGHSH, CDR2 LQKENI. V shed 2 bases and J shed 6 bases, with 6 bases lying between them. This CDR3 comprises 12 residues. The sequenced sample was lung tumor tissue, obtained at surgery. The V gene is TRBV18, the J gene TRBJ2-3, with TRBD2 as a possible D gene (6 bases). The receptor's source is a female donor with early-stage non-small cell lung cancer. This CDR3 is CASSPGRDTQYF. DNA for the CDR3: TGTGCCAGCTCACCAGGGAGGGATACGCAGTATTTT.